The present entry profiles one T cell receptor (beta chain) with its context. The antigen is unknown. Chemo-refractory metastatic non-small-cell lung cancer patients received focal radiation with ipilimumab CTLA-4 blockade. V lost 4 bases and J 4 bases, leaving 17 bases between the germline ends. Germline values: CDR1 MNHEY, CDR2 SVGAGI. The CDR3 has 16 amino acids. Using immunoSEQ multiplex PCR, the repertoire was profiled, and TCRdb retains in-frame clones only, with some absent. The sample carries about 80,000 clones, approximately 86% recorded once. The data were taken from a study of radiotherapy plus CTLA-4 blockade in lung cancer. Notes on the study in general: Tumor-origin TCR clones grew in blood after radiotherapy plus ipilimumab.

The receptor comes from a human donor with non-small cell lung cancer who had a partial response to radiotherapy plus ipilimumab. The chain uses TRBV6-5 and TRBJ2-1; tentatively, D is TRBD1 (5 bases). This specimen was peripheral blood, taken from a patient treated with radiotherapy plus ipilimumab. The CDR3 protein is CASSFSTRTGYNEQFF. DNA for the CDR3: TGTGCCAGCAGTTTCTCTACCCGAACAGGATACAATGAGCAGTTCTTC.